This TCR beta chain was profiled in a study of T cells in Graves' hyperthyroidism and ophthalmopathy. Study findings and constraints: With a median lead of roughly 6.8 months before onset, the model predicted ophthalmopathy.

Those patients with uncontrolled infection, other autoimmune disease, pregnancy or lactation were excluded. On the basis of clinical symptoms, serum thyroxine and TRAb, thyroid ultrasound and orbital computed tomography, diagnoses were made. Amplification of TCR beta CDR3 regions used RNA as the template. During a first-round RT-PCR of the TCR CDR3, the HTBI primer set was used. TCRdb re-called the multiplex PCR reads through MiXCR, storing one row per CDR3 protein. The repertoire consists of hundreds of thousands of distinct CDR3 sequences, with about 20% occurring once and the leading ten covering 34%. Trimming removed 5 bases at V and 3 bases at J, with 11 bases between. Germline V gene lookup returns CDR1 SEHNR and CDR2 FQNEAQ (reference sequence). The CDR3 extends over 13 amino acids. This clonotype was observed many times. Its antigen is currently unknown.

The chain is built from TRBV7-9 and TRBJ2-7; TRBD1 might be the D (5 bases). The sequencing sample was made of blood. This TCR came from a man aged 30 to 45 with Graves' ophthalmopathy. The CDR3, as DNA: TGTGCCAGCAGCCCCCCTCAGGGCTACGAGCAGTACTTC. It translates to CASSPPQGYEQYF.